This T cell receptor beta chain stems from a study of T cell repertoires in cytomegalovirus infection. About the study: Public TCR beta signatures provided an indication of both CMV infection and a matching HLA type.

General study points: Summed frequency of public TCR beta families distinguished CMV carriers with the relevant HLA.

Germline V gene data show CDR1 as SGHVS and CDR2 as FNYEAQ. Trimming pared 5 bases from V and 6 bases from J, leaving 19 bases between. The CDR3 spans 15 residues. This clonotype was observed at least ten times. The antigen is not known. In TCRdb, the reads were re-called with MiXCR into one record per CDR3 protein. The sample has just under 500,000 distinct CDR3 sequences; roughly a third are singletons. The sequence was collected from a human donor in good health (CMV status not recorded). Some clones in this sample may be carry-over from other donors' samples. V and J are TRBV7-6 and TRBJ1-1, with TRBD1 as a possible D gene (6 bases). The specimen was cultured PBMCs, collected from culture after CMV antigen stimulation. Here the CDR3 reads CASSPEGVGGAEAFF. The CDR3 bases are TGTGCCAGCAGCCCTGAGGGGGTGGGCGGCGCTGAAGCTTTCTTT.